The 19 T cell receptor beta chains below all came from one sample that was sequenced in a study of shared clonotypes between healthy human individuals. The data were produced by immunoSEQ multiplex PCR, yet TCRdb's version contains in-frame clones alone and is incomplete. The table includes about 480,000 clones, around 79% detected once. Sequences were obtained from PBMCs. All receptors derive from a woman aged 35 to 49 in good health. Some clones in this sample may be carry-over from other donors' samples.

CDR3 sequence reads: CASSLRLAGNTGELFF. In DNA, the CDR3 is TGCGCCAGCAGCTTGCGACTAGCGGGTAACACCGGGGAGCTGTTTTTT. The chain carries TRBV5-1 and TRBJ2-2, with TRBD2 matching over 10 bases. Per the germline V gene, CDR1 is SGHRS and CDR2 is YFSETQ. This CDR3 is 16 amino acids long. V shed 1 base, J shed 2 bases, and the junction held 2 bases outside the gene matches.

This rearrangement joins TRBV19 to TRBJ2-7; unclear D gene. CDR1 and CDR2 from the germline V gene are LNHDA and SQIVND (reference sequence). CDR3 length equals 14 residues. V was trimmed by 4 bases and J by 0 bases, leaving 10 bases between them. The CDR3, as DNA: TGTGCCAGTAGTAAGGACGGGTCCTCCTACGAGCAGTACTTC. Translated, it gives CASSKDGSSYEQYF.

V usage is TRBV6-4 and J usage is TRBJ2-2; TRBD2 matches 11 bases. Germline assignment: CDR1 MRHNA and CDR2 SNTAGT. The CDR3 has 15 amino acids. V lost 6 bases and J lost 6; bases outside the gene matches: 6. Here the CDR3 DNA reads TGTGCCAGCAGCTCACTAGCGGGAGCCTCCGGGGAGCTGTTTTTT. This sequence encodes CASSSLAGASGELFF.

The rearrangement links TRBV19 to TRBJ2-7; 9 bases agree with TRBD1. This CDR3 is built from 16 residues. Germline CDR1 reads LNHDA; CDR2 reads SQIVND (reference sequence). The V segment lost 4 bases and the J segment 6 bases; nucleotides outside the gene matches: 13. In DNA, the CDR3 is TGTGCCAGTAGTAGGAACGCCGGGACAGGGTCTTTCGAGCAGTACTTC. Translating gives CASSRNAGTGSFEQYF.

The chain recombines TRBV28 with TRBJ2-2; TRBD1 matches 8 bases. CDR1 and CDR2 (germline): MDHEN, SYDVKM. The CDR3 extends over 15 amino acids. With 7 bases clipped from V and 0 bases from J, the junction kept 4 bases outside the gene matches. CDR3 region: CASIHRGTNTGELFF. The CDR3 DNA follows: TGTGCCAGCATTCACAGGGGGACGAACACCGGGGAGCTGTTTTTT.

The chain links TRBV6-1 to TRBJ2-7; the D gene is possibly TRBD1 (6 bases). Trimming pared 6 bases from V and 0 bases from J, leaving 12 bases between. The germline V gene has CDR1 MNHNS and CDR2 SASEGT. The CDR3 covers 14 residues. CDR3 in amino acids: CASRLGQSSYEQYF. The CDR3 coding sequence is TGTGCCAGCAGGCTAGGACAGTCCTCCTACGAGCAGTACTTC.

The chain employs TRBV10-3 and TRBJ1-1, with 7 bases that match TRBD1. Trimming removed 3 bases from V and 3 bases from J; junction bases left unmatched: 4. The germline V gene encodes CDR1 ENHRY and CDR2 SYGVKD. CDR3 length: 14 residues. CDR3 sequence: CAISERDSDTEAFF. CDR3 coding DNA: TGTGCCATCAGTGAACGGGACAGCGACACTGAAGCTTTCTTT.

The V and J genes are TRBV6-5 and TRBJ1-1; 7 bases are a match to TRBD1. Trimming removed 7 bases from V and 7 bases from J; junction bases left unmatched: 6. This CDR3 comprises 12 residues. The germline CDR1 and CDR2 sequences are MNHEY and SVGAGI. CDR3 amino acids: CASKGDRFEAFF. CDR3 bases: TGTGCCAGCAAGGGGGACAGATTTGAAGCTTTCTTT.

The CDR3: CASSLNPRGRQETQYF. DNA of the CDR3: TGTGCCAGCAGCTTAAACCCACGGGGCAGACAAGAGACCCAGTACTTC. V gene TRBV7-9 combines with J gene TRBJ2-5; D is perhaps TRBD1 or TRBD2 (5 bases each). CDR1 SEHNR and CDR2 FQNEAQ come from the germline V gene (reference sequence). V shed 2 bases and J shed 2 bases, with 15 bases lying between them. The CDR3 consists of 16 residues. Variable domain in full (rest from reference TRBV7-9 and TRBJ2-5): DTGVSQNPRHKITKRGQNVTFRCDPISEHNRLYWYRQTLGQGPEFLTYFQNEAQLEKSRLLSDRFSAERPKGSFSTLEIQRTEQGDSAMYLCASSLNPRGRQETQYFGPGTRLLVL.

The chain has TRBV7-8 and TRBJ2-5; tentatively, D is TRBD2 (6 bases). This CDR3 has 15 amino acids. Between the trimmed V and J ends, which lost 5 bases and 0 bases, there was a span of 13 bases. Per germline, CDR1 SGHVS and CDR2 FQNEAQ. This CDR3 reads CASSQVGGNQETQYF. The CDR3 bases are TGTGCCAGCAGCCAGGTGGGCGGGAACCAAGAGACCCAGTACTTC.

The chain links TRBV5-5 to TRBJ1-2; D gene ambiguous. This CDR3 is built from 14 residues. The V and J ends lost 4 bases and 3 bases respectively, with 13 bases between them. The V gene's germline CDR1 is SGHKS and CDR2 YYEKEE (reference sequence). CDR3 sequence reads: CASSQGDSYYGYTF. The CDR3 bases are TGTGCCAGCAGCCAAGGAGATTCCTACTATGGCTACACCTTC.

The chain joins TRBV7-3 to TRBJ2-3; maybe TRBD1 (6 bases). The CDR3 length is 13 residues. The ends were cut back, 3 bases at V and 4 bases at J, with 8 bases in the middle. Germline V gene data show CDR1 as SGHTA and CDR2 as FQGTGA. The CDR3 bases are TGTGCCAGCAGCTTTAAGGGGGCAGATACGCAGTATTTT. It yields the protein CASSFKGADTQYF.

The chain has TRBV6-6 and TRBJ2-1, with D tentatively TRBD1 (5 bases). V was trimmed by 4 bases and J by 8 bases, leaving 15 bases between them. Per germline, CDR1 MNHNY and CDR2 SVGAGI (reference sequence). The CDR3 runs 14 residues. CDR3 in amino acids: CASSFWGKEHEQFF. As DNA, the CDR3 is TGTGCCAGCAGTTTCTGGGGCAAGGAGCATGAGCAGTTCTTC.

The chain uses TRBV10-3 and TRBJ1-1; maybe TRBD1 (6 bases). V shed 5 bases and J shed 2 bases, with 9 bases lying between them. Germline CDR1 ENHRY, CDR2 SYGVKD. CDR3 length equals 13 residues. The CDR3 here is CAISSDRNTEAFF. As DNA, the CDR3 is TGTGCCATCAGTTCGGACAGAAACACTGAAGCTTTCTTT.

The CDR3: CSAVAYEQYF. The DNA for the CDR3 is TGCAGTGCTGTGGCTTACGAGCAGTACTTC. V is TRBV20-1 and J is TRBJ2-5; D ambiguous. The DNA end favors TRBJ2-7, so the J call may be wrong. Germline-derived CDR1 and CDR2 are DFQATT and SNEGSKA (reference sequence). This CDR3 has 10 residues.

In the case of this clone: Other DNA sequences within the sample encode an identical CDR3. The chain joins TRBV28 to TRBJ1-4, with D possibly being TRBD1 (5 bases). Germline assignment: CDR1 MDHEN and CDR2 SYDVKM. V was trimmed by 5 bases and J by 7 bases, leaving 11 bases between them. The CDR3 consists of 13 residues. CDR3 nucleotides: TGTGCCAGCAGTCGGGGCCGCGGTGAAAAACTGTTTTTT. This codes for CASSRGRGEKLFF.

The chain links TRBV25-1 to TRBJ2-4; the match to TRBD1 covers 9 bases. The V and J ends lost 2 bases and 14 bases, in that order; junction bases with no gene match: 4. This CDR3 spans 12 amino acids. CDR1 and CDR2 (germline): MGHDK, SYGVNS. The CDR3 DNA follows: TGTGCCAGCAGTGAACTACAGGGGGCAAAGTACTTC. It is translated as CASSELQGAKYF.

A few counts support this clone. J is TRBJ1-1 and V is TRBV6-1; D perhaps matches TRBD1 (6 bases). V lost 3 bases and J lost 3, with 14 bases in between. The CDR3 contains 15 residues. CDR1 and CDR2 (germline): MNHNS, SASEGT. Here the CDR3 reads CASSDLDRKHTEAFF. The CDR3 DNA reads TGTGCCAGCAGTGATCTGGACAGAAAACACACTGAAGCTTTCTTT.

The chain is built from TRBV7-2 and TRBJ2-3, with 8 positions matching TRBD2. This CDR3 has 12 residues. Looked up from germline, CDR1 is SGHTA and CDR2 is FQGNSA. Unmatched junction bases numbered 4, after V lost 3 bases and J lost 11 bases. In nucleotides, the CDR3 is TGTGCCAGCAGCTTCCAGCGGGAGTGGCAGTATTTT. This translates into CASSFQREWQYF.